One and the same sample provided the 20 T cell receptor beta chains below, sequenced in a study of blood T cell repertoires in COVID-19. TCRdb's copy holds only in-frame clones and misses some; the assay was immunoSEQ multiplex PCR. The sample includes around 95,000 clones, 90% seen only once; the top ten take 5% to 5.5%. The sample comprised peripheral blood. The receptor set was obtained from a man aged 50 to 60 with acute or convalescent COVID-19.

The genes are TRBV5-1 and TRBJ2-1, with TRBD2 identical over 7 bases. Germline-derived CDR1 and CDR2 are SGHRS and YFSETQ. The CDR3 has 14 amino acids. V gave up 0 bases and J gave up 8 bases; unmatched junction bases: 5. CDR3 region: CASSLAGGPDEQFF. DNA of the CDR3: TGCGCCAGCAGCTTGGCGGGAGGCCCTGATGAGCAGTTCTTC.

The count of this clone is one. The chain employs TRBV11-3 and TRBJ2-3, with TRBD2 as a possible D gene (5 bases). Trimming took 5 bases from V and 6 from J, leaving 15 bases between them. Germline CDR1 is SGHNT and CDR2 is YENEEA. CDR3 length: 14 amino acids. The CDR3 reads CASSLGLVGDTQYF. DNA of the CDR3: TGTGCCAGCAGCCTTGGACTTGTAGGGGATACGCAGTATTTT.

Only one count was recorded for this clone. The genes are TRBV19 and TRBJ1-1, with D unclear. Germline CDR1 LNHDA, CDR2 SQIVND (reference sequence). The CDR3 has 14 residues. V dropped 3 bases and J dropped 4 bases, with 12 bases sitting between them. This chain's CDR3 is CASSMSGESTEAFF. DNA for the CDR3: TGTGCCAGTAGTATGAGCGGGGAAAGCACTGAAGCTTTCTTT.

The chain links TRBV2 to TRBJ2-3; weak D call: TRBD1 (5 bases). Germline V lookup: CDR1 SNHLY, CDR2 FYNNEI. This CDR3 is built from 12 residues. Trimming shortened V by 6 bases and J by 3 bases, and 7 bases separated the two germline ends. CDR3 sequence (DNA): TGTGCCAGCAGGCGACAGACAGATACGCAGTATTTT. Translation: CASRRQTDTQYF.

The V gene is TRBV19, the J gene TRBJ2-1; 11 nucleotides match TRBD2. The CDR3 totals 15 residues. Germline CDR1 LNHDA, CDR2 SQIVND (reference sequence). V trimming: 3 bases; J trimming: 7 bases; junction bases outside the gene matches: 5. The CDR3 region is CASSILASGRNEQFF. The CDR3 DNA reads TGTGCCAGTAGTATTTTGGCTAGCGGGAGGAATGAGCAGTTCTTC.

The chain uses TRBV19 and TRBJ2-7, with 7 nucleotides matching TRBD1. The CDR3 contains 12 residues. The germline gives CDR1 LNHDA, CDR2 SQIVND (reference sequence). The ends lost 8 bases at V and 5 bases at J; junction bases unmatched: 6. CDR3 bases: TGTGCCAGTTCCGACAGGGTACACGAGCAGTACTTC. It encodes CASSDRVHEQYF.

The rearrangement joins TRBV5-1 to TRBJ2-3; tentatively, D is TRBD1 (5 bases). From germline, CDR1 is SGHRS and CDR2 YFSETQ. This CDR3 has 15 amino acids. Deletions cut 5 bases from V and 4 bases from J, with 17 bases between. CDR3 nucleotides: TGCGCCAGCAGACTTGCCTTAGGGGTTGCAGATACGCAGTATTTT. This sequence encodes CASRLALGVADTQYF.

This sequence joins TRBV6-5 and TRBJ1-3, with a weak D call TRBD1 (5 bases). V lost 8 bases, J lost 0 bases, and 14 bases lay in between. This CDR3 comprises 15 residues. The germline CDR1 and CDR2 sequences are MNHEY and SVGAGI. The CDR3 nucleotides are TGTGCCAGCCACCCCCAGGGACTCTCTGGAAACACCATATATTTT. Its protein product is CASHPQGLSGNTIYF.

CDR3 coding DNA: TGTGCCAGCAGCGTGGACAGGGGGCGGAATGAAAAACTGTTTTTT. Its translation: CASSVDRGRNEKLFF. The chain has TRBV9 and TRBJ1-4, with TRBD1 matching over 11 bases. Per the germline V gene, CDR1 is SGDLS and CDR2 is YYNGEE. The CDR3 loop spans 15 amino acids. Trimming removed 2 bases from V and 5 bases from J; junction bases left unmatched: 2.

The rearrangement joins TRBV7-2 to TRBJ2-3; D possibly corresponds to TRBD1 (6 bases). The ends were cut back, 3 bases at V and 2 bases at J, with 21 bases in the middle. Germline loops: CDR1 SGHTA, CDR2 FQGNSA. The CDR3 consists of 18 residues. The CDR3 reads CASSFPGTRGRATDTQYF. CDR3 in DNA: TGTGCCAGCAGCTTTCCCGGGACAAGGGGCAGGGCCACAGATACGCAGTATTTT.

This chain uses TRBV27 with TRBJ1-1; D gene ambiguous. V was trimmed by 5 bases and J by 4 bases, leaving 14 bases between them. This CDR3 is 14 amino acids long. Germline CDR1 MNHEY, CDR2 SMNVEV (reference sequence). CDR3 in amino acids: CASSPWTDRTEAFF. The CDR3 DNA reads TGTGCCAGCAGTCCGTGGACTGATCGCACTGAAGCTTTCTTT.

The chain carries TRBV18 and TRBJ2-7; 12 positions match TRBD2. V trimming: 6 bases; J trimming: 1 base; junction bases outside the gene matches: 4. This CDR3 is 15 amino acids long. CDR1 KGHSH and CDR2 LQKENI come from the germline V gene. For the CDR3, the DNA is TGTGCCAGCTCGTTTGGACTAGCGGGGTCCTACGAGCAGTACTTC. Its translation: CASSFGLAGSYEQYF.

This chain connects TRBV10-1 to TRBJ2-3; perhaps TRBD2 as D (5 bases). Germline CDR1 is WNHNN and CDR2 is SYGVQD (reference sequence). Trimming removed 3 bases from V and 2 bases from J, with 9 bases in between. The CDR3 is 14 amino acids. The CDR3 DNA is TGCGCCAGCAGTGATAGGACTTACACAGATACGCAGTATTTT. Its protein product is CASSDRTYTDTQYF.

The chain recombines TRBV11-3 with TRBJ1-4; D not certain. V shed 5 bases and J shed 5 bases, with 9 bases lying between them. This CDR3 spans 13 amino acids. Germline V gene lookup returns CDR1 SGHNT and CDR2 YENEEA. In DNA form, the CDR3 reads TGTGCCAGCAGCAGAGAGCCGAATGAAAAACTGTTTTTT. Encoded protein: CASSREPNEKLFF.

The chain joins TRBV6-6 to TRBJ2-7, with 7 bases lining up with TRBD2. After removal of 6 bases from V and 3 bases from J, the junction contained 8 bases not matched to a gene. The CDR3 contains 14 residues. Germline CDR1 and CDR2: MNHNY and SVGAGI (reference sequence). The CDR3, as DNA: TGTGCCAGCAGACGACTAGCCGGGAGCTACGAGCAGTACTTC. Translating it yields CASRRLAGSYEQYF.

This clone has only a few counts. The chain employs TRBV2 and TRBJ1-1; maybe TRBD1 (6 bases). The length of the CDR3 is 14 residues. The germline gives CDR1 SNHLY, CDR2 FYNNEI. V dropped 6 bases and J dropped 0 bases, with 11 bases sitting between them. CDR3 coding DNA: TGTGCCAGCAGCCGGGACAAGATGAACACTGAAGCTTTCTTT. It is translated as CASSRDKMNTEAFF.

The chain couples TRBV25-1 to TRBJ2-7, with unresolved D. CDR3 size: 13 residues. Germline V gives CDR1 MGHDK, CDR2 SYGVNS. The V end was cut by 4 bases, the J end by 3 bases, with 10 bases between. The CDR3 bases are TGTGCCAGCAGTGCCTCGGGTCTCTACGAGCAGTACTTC. Its translation is CASSASGLYEQYF.

This rearrangement joins TRBV15 to TRBJ2-3; 7 bases agree with TRBD1. The ends lost 3 bases at V and 1 base at J; junction bases unmatched: 10. CDR1 is LNHNV and CDR2 is YYDKDF in the germline V gene (reference sequence). The CDR3 is 17 amino acids. The CDR3 nucleotides are TGTGCCACCAGCAGCGGGGACAGTTCTTGGGGCACAGATACGCAGTATTTT. It is translated as CATSSGDSSWGTDTQYF.

V gene TRBV19 combines with J gene TRBJ1-4; D gene uncertain. CDR3 size: 14 residues. CDR1 and CDR2 (germline): LNHDA, SQIVND (reference sequence). V lost 1 base and J lost 4, with 7 bases in between. Here the CDR3 DNA reads TGTGCCAGTAGTATAGCCAGCGGTAATGAAAAACTGTTTTTT. Amino acids: CASSIASGNEKLFF.

The count of this clone is one. This sequence joins TRBV27 and TRBJ2-1; TRBD2 agrees at 8 bases. With 6 bases clipped from V and 10 bases from J, the junction kept 11 bases outside the gene matches. This CDR3 is built from 14 residues. The V gene's germline CDR1 is MNHEY and CDR2 SMNVEV (reference sequence). As DNA, the CDR3 is TGTGCCAGCAGCCCCGCTGGCGGGAGGAAAGAGCAGTTCTTC. Amino acids: CASSPAGGRKEQFF.